Listed below are T cell receptor beta chains from one sample, sequenced in a study of CD4 T cells in relation to SARS-CoV-2 and coronaviruses. Antigens for these TCRs are unknown. TCRdb keeps only in-frame clones here, not all; method: immunoSEQ multiplex PCR. Among roughly 26,000 clones listed, roughly 71% were seen once. Sequencing was performed on CD4+ T cells from PBMCs, cultured in vitro. These receptors were collected from a human donor in good health. Each CDR3 is given with its conserved first and last residue. The order of the fields is V gene, J gene, CDR3 protein.

v_gene: TRBV3-1/TRBV3-2; j_gene: TRBJ1-1; CDR3aa: CASSQTDRTNTEAFF
v_gene: TRBV7-2; j_gene: TRBJ2-7; CDR3aa: CASSSVAGPQYEQYF
v_gene: TRBV13; j_gene: TRBJ1-2; CDR3aa: CASSHGQGDYGYTF
v_gene: TRBV7-3; j_gene: TRBJ1-6; CDR3aa: CASSLQGSSPLHF
v_gene: TRBV7-3; j_gene: TRBJ2-2; CDR3aa: CASSFSRDTGELFF
v_gene: TRBV2; j_gene: TRBJ2-5; CDR3aa: CASRPWTSGGEGETQYF
v_gene: TRBV2; j_gene: TRBJ2-5; CDR3aa: CASSEVLAGLETQYF
v_gene: TRBV24-1; j_gene: TRBJ1-4; CDR3aa: CATSEEDRGLGEKLFF
v_gene: TRBV19; j_gene: TRBJ2-5; CDR3aa: CASSNLRVQETQYF
v_gene: TRBV2; j_gene: TRBJ1-2; CDR3aa: CASSVGQGVGYTF
v_gene: TRBV12-3/TRBV12-4; j_gene: TRBJ2-7; CDR3aa: CASSLFSWEQYF
v_gene: TRBV6-2/TRBV6-3; j_gene: TRBJ1-2; CDR3aa: CASSFGRIINYGYTF
v_gene: TRBV7-9; j_gene: TRBJ2-1; CDR3aa: CASSFFAAYNEQFF
v_gene: TRBV7-2; j_gene: TRBJ2-1; CDR3aa: CASSKLAGLYNEQFF
v_gene: TRBV6-2/TRBV6-3; j_gene: TRBJ2-3; CDR3aa: CASSYSKAAGTDTQYF
v_gene: TRBV7-3; j_gene: TRBJ2-3; CDR3aa: CASSPSTLTSTDTQYF
v_gene: TRBV12-3/TRBV12-4; j_gene: TRBJ2-7; CDR3aa: CASRGGALYEQYF
v_gene: TRBV19; j_gene: TRBJ2-4; CDR3aa: CASSYREVPKNIQYF
v_gene: TRBV5-1; j_gene: TRBJ2-7; CDR3aa: CASSSAPNAYEQYF
v_gene: TRBV11-3; j_gene: TRBJ1-1; CDR3aa: CASSQDGENTEAFF
v_gene: TRBV9; j_gene: TRBJ2-1; CDR3aa: CASSVGGLAHNEQFF
v_gene: TRBV28; j_gene: TRBJ1-5; CDR3aa: CASSLVGQGYQPQHF
v_gene: TRBV5-4; j_gene: TRBJ2-1; CDR3aa: CASSPGTSPNEQFF
v_gene: TRBV5-1; j_gene: TRBJ2-7; CDR3aa: CASSPPGTSGTYEQYF
v_gene: TRBV29-1; j_gene: TRBJ1-1; CDR3aa: CSAQGQGGTEAFF
v_gene: TRBV4-2; j_gene: TRBJ1-5; CDR3aa: CASSQDGTGVQPQHF